This T cell receptor (beta chain) was documented in a study of blood T cell repertoires in COVID-19. The germline V gene encodes CDR1 MNHEY and CDR2 SVGAGI. The CDR3 is 15 amino acids. V lost 2 bases and J 1 base, leaving 11 bases between the germline ends. Sequencing was performed with immunoSEQ multiplex PCR; in TCRdb, only in-frame clones are kept and a portion is missing. The table shows about 140,000 clones, with approximately 80% occurring only once. Sequencing was done on a sample of peripheral blood. The chain recombines TRBV6-5 with TRBJ1-1, with D maybe TRBD1 (5 bases). This TCR came from a woman aged 80 or over in a cohort sampled during active or convalescent COVID-19. CDR3 sequence: CASSYQRGKNTEAFF. CDR3 in DNA: TGTGCCAGCAGTTACCAGCGGGGGAAGAACACTGAAGCTTTCTTT.